A single sample gave rise to the 25 T cell receptor beta chains below, sequenced in a study of blood T cell repertoires in COVID-19. Produced via immunoSEQ multiplex PCR; TCRdb's table is partial and in-frame only. The sample shows roughly 290,000 clones, 75% to 95% of them seen only once. Specimen: peripheral blood. These receptors all come from a woman aged 30 to 39 with COVID-19, enrolled during active disease.

The chain joins TRBV28 to TRBJ1-2; 7 positions agree with TRBD1. This CDR3 spans 19 amino acids. The V gene end was trimmed by 6 bases and the J gene end by 0 bases; junction bases not matched to a gene: 19. Germline V gives CDR1 MDHEN, CDR2 SYDVKM. This chain's CDR3 is CASRNPGQVRVGANYGYTF. DNA of the CDR3: TGTGCCAGCAGAAATCCCGGACAGGTTCGGGTCGGAGCTAACTATGGCTACACCTTC.

A few counts support this clone. The chain combines TRBV6-5 with TRBJ1-3; maybe TRBD1 (6 bases). V was trimmed by 7 bases and J by 4 bases, leaving 14 bases between them. Germline CDR1 and CDR2: MNHEY and SVGAGI. The CDR3 contains 14 residues. The CDR3 region is CASTPRGAGNTIYF. The CDR3 DNA follows: TGTGCCAGCACCCCCCGGGGGGCAGGAAACACCATATATTTT.

J is TRBJ2-7 and V is TRBV7-9; D is possibly TRBD2 (5 bases). The V gene lost 3 bases and the J gene lost 5 bases, with 14 bases spanning the gap. Germline V gene lookup returns CDR1 SEHNR and CDR2 FQNEAQ (reference sequence). The CDR3 spans 14 residues. The CDR3 region is CASSLLRMGDEQYF. In DNA, the CDR3 is TGTGCCAGCAGCTTGCTGAGGATGGGAGACGAGCAGTACTTC. Looking up the rest from reference TRBV7-9 and TRBJ2-7 gives the full variable domain: DTGVSQNPRHKITKRGQNVTFRCDPISEHNRLYWYRQTLGQGPEFLTYFQNEAQLEKSRLLSDRFSAERPKGSFSTLEIQRTEQGDSAMYLCASSLLRMGDEQYFGPGTRLTVT.

This chain joins TRBV6-2 or TRBV6-3 and TRBJ2-7; TRBD1 aligns across 7 bases. The V gene end was trimmed by 4 bases and the J gene end by 7 bases; junction bases not matched to a gene: 4. Germline V lookup: CDR1 MNHEY, CDR2 SVGEGT. The CDR3 is 12 amino acids. In DNA, the CDR3 is TGTGCCAGCAGTTTAGGGGGCCGTGAGCAGTACTTC. As protein: CASSLGGREQYF.

The chain uses TRBV18 and TRBJ2-2; maybe TRBD2 (6 bases). Germline CDR1 and CDR2: KGHSH and LQKENI. The V gene lost 5 bases and the J gene lost 5 bases, with 15 bases spanning the gap. CDR3 length equals 15 residues. CDR3 nucleotides: TGTGCCAGCTCAAAATTTGGAGGGAATACCGGGGAGCTGTTTTTT. Residues: CASSKFGGNTGELFF.

The J gene is TRBJ2-5, the V gene TRBV5-1, with a possible D match to TRBD1 (6 bases). Germline V gives CDR1 SGHRS, CDR2 YFSETQ. Trimming pared 4 bases from V and 2 bases from J, leaving 9 bases between. This CDR3 is built from 13 residues. The CDR3 region has the DNA TGCGCCAGCAGCCCTGGACAGCAAGAGACCCAGTACTTC. Translating gives CASSPGQQETQYF. Together with reference TRBV5-1 and TRBJ2-5, the CDR3 gives the full variable domain: KAGVTQTPRYLIKTRGQQVTLSCSPISGHRSVSWYQQTPGQGLQFLFEYFSETQRNKGNFPGRFSGRQFSNSRSEMNVSTLELGDSALYLCASSPGQQETQYFGPGTRLLVL.

The rearrangement links TRBV28 to TRBJ2-2, with 7 nucleotides matching TRBD2. V shed 3 bases and J 8 bases; nucleotides not matched to a gene: 12. The CDR3 covers 16 residues. Germline V gene sequence: CDR1 MDHEN, CDR2 SYDVKM. The CDR3, as DNA: TGTGCCAGCAGTTTGTGGTCTAGCGGTGGTTTGGGGGAGCTGTTTTTT. It encodes CASSLWSSGGLGELFF.

The gene calls are TRBV2 and TRBJ1-4, with TRBD1 matching 7 bases. CDR1 and CDR2 from the germline V gene are SNHLY and FYNNEI. This CDR3 spans 15 amino acids. The ends lost 6 bases at V and 11 bases at J; junction bases unmatched: 15. Here the CDR3 reads CASSYGTARAGKLFF. DNA for the CDR3: TGTGCCAGCAGCTACGGGACAGCCCGGGCGGGGAAACTGTTTTTT.

CDR3 in amino acids: CASSFGTSFPDTQYF. The CDR3 coding sequence is TGCGCCAGCAGCTTCGGGACATCTTTTCCAGATACGCAGTATTTT. V is TRBV5-1 and J is TRBJ2-3, with a possible D match to TRBD1 (6 bases). This CDR3 has 15 amino acids. Trimming pared 2 bases from V and 4 bases from J, leaving 14 bases between. Germline V lookup: CDR1 SGHRS, CDR2 YFSETQ.

The chain is built from TRBV30 and TRBJ2-3; D might be TRBD1 (7 bases). V lost 2 bases to trimming and J lost 1 base, with 10 bases between them. Germline CDR1 is GTSNPN and CDR2 is SVGIG (reference sequence). This CDR3 comprises 14 residues. CDR3 nucleotide sequence: TGTGCCTGGAGTCAGGGGGGAGGCACAGATACGCAGTATTTT. Residues: CAWSQGGGTDTQYF.

This clone was detected a few times. V and J are TRBV21-1 and TRBJ2-7; the DNA was not compared with TRBD2, the D call given in the table. TRBV21-1 is described as a pseudogene. The CDR3 is 15 residues long. Written as DNA, the CDR3 is TGTGCCAGCAGCAAGGAGAGGGGGGGGATCTACGAGCAGTACTTC. As protein: CASSKERGGIYEQYF.

The rearrangement links TRBV28 to TRBJ2-7; D is unresolved. CDR1 is MDHEN and CDR2 is SYDVKM in the germline V gene. This CDR3 region has 13 residues. V lost 6 bases and J lost 9, with 18 bases in between. CDR3 protein: CASSLNPTLRQYF. The CDR3 DNA reads TGTGCCAGCAGCTTAAACCCTACTTTACGGCAGTACTTC.

The chain is built from TRBV28 and TRBJ1-6, with D maybe TRBD1 (5 bases). The V end lost 6 bases, the J end lost 0 bases, and 15 bases lay between the germline ends. Germline CDR1 MDHEN, CDR2 SYDVKM. The CDR3 runs to 17 residues. The CDR3 loop is CASSRTGVGSYNSPLHF. For the CDR3, the DNA is TGTGCCAGCAGCCGCACGGGGGTGGGCTCCTATAATTCACCCCTCCACTTT.

The chain has TRBV6-5 and TRBJ1-1, with D possibly being TRBD1 (5 bases). Germline CDR1 is MNHEY and CDR2 is SVGAGI. This CDR3 contains 14 residues. Trimming left V 2 bases short and J 0 bases short, with 7 bases between. The CDR3 loop is CASSYQGMNTEAFF. CDR3 nucleotide sequence: TGTGCCAGCAGTTACCAGGGCATGAACACTGAAGCTTTCTTT.

The chain joins TRBV6-6 to TRBJ1-1; 8 bases fit TRBD1. The CDR3 is made up of 16 amino acids. Germline assignment: CDR1 MNHNY and CDR2 SVGAGI (reference sequence). V trimming: 5 bases; J trimming: 3 bases; junction bases outside the gene matches: 11. CDR3 nucleotide sequence: TGTGCCAGCAGTGGACCACAGGGGGTTGAGGACACTGAAGCTTTCTTT. This codes for CASSGPQGVEDTEAFF.

This rearrangement joins TRBV20-1 to TRBJ1-5; 7 nucleotides line up with TRBD1. The length of the CDR3 is 14 residues. Losses at the gene ends were 3 bases for V and 8 bases for J; bases not matched to a gene: 10. Germline V gene lookup returns CDR1 DFQATT and CDR2 SNEGSKA (reference sequence). The CDR3 here is CSASKGAGLEPQHF. In DNA form, the CDR3 reads TGCAGTGCTAGTAAGGGGGCGGGTTTGGAGCCCCAGCATTTT.

The rearrangement uses TRBV5-6 and TRBJ1-5; a possible D gene is TRBD1 (5 bases). There are 14 residues in the CDR3. Trimming removed 6 bases from V and 6 bases from J, with 16 bases in between. Germline loops: CDR1 SGHDT, CDR2 YYEEEE. The CDR3 spells CASTWGGRGQPQHF. CDR3 in DNA: TGTGCCAGCACATGGGGCGGGAGGGGTCAGCCCCAGCATTTT. The entire variable domain, with the rest obtained from reference TRBV5-6 and TRBJ1-5, is as follows: DAGVTQSPTHLIKTRGQQVTLRCSPKSGHDTVSWYQQALGQGPQFIFQYYEEEERQRGNFPDRFSGHQFPNYSSELNVNALLLGDSALYLCASTWGGRGQPQHFGDGTRLSIL.

This chain joins TRBV6-5 and TRBJ1-2; 10 bases are shared with TRBD1. The CDR3 loop spans 15 amino acids. The V and J ends lost 0 bases and 2 bases, in that order; junction bases with no gene match: 0. Germline V gives CDR1 MNHEY, CDR2 SVGAGI. CDR3 bases: TGTGCCAGCAGTTACTCGGGACAGGGGAACTATGGCTACACCTTC. Translated, it gives CASSYSGQGNYGYTF.

The chain uses TRBV9 and TRBJ2-3, with TRBD2 matching over 7 bases. Germline trimming cut 0 bases from V and 4 bases from J; bases unmatched to any gene: 5. This CDR3 contains 15 residues. Germline V gene lookup returns CDR1 SGDLS and CDR2 YYNGEE. DNA for the CDR3: TGTGCCAGCAGCGTAGTCCCCCGGGGGGCAGATACGCAGTATTTT. Translated, it gives CASSVVPRGADTQYF.

CDR3 DNA: TGCGCCAGCAGCCGTAGGGACCTCCGGGGGAACAATGAGCAGTTCTTC. This gives the protein CASSRRDLRGNNEQFF. V is TRBV4-1 and J is TRBJ2-1; a weak D match, TRBD2 (6 bases). V lost 4 bases and J lost 5, with 18 bases in between. The CDR3 spans 16 residues. Germline V gives CDR1 MGHRA, CDR2 YSYEKL.

The chain is built from TRBV18 and TRBJ2-7; 7 bases align to TRBD1. With V trimmed by 2 bases and J by 0 bases, 7 bases remained unmatched. Germline CDR1 reads KGHSH; CDR2 reads LQKENI. CDR3 length equals 16 residues. CDR3 amino acids: CASSPTDRATSYEQYF. In DNA, the CDR3 is TGTGCCAGCTCACCAACCGACAGGGCAACCTCCTACGAGCAGTACTTC.

This sequence joins TRBV28 and TRBJ2-3; the match to TRBD2 covers 15 bases. This CDR3 is 19 amino acids long. The V and J ends lost 5 bases and 3 bases, in that order; junction bases with no gene match: 12. Germline V gives CDR1 MDHEN, CDR2 SYDVKM. The CDR3, as DNA: TGTGCCAGCAGTCCCTATATGGCGGGACTAGCGGGAGGTACAGATACGCAGTATTTT. It encodes CASSPYMAGLAGGTDTQYF.

J is TRBJ1-1 and V is TRBV4-3; perhaps TRBD1 as D (6 bases). Germline CDR1 is LGHNA and CDR2 is YSLEER. Trimming shortened V by 0 bases and J by 7 bases, and 9 bases separated the two germline ends. This CDR3 comprises 13 residues. The CDR3 nucleotides read TGCGCCAGCAGCCAAGATAGGGGGTTTGAAGCTTTCTTT. As protein: CASSQDRGFEAFF.

This rearrangement joins TRBV28 to TRBJ2-4; D possibly corresponds to TRBD1 (6 bases). The CDR3 is 15 residues long. Looked up from germline, CDR1 is MDHEN and CDR2 is SYDVKM. With 7 bases removed from V and 0 bases from J, the gap between germline ends came to 13 bases. CDR3 sequence (DNA): TGTGCCAGCAACAAATCGGACAGAGCCAAAAACATTCAGTACTTC. It encodes CASNKSDRAKNIQYF.

The CDR3 spells CASSQESLAGAYNEQFF. CDR3 in DNA: TGCGCCAGCAGCCAAGAAAGCCTAGCGGGTGCTTACAATGAGCAGTTCTTC. The rearrangement joins TRBV4-1 to TRBJ2-1, with 8 positions matching TRBD2. Per germline, CDR1 MGHRA and CDR2 YSYEKL. V gave up 0 bases and J gave up 4 bases; unmatched junction bases: 8. CDR3 length equals 17 residues.